Given below is one T cell receptor beta chain in context. The antigen is unknown. H&E slides confirmed each diagnosis, reviewed by two pathologists independently. Macro-dissection enriched premalignant or tumor cells before nucleic acid extraction. This sample was included in a study of immune evolution from preneoplasia to lung adenocarcinoma. Whole-study results and caveats: T cell clonality was higher in KRAS-mutant than EGFR-mutant or wild-type nodules. Top clone frequencies peaked in normal lung, apparently declining through invasive adenocarcinoma.

Sequenced by immunoSEQ multiplex PCR; TCRdb stores in-frame clones only, minus some. This repertoire shows 4,000 to 5,000 clones, about three quarters found once; its top ten account for approximately 10%. The specimen was FFPE minimally invasive lung adenocarcinoma tissue. The clonotype was recovered from a person aged 70 to 79 with lung adenocarcinoma.

The CDR3 loop reads CASSLGLATDTQYF. The CDR3 DNA reads TGTGCCAGCAGTTTGGGACTAGCAACAGATACGCAGTATTTT. V is TRBV6-5 and J is TRBJ2-3, with 9 nucleotides matching TRBD2. Germline CDR1 reads MNHEY; CDR2 reads SVGAGI. V lost 4 bases and J lost 3; bases outside the gene matches: 2. The CDR3 length is 14 residues.